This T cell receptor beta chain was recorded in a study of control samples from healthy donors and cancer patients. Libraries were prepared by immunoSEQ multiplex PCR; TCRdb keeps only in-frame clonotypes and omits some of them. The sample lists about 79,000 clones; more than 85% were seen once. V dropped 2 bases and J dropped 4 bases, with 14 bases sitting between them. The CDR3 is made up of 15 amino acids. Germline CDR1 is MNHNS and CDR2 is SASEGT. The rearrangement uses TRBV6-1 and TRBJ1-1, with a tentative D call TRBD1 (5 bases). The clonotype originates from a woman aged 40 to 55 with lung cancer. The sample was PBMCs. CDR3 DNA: TGTGCCAGCAGTGAAATACGGGCCGGGGGCACTGAAGCTTTCTTT. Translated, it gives CASSEIRAGGTEAFF.